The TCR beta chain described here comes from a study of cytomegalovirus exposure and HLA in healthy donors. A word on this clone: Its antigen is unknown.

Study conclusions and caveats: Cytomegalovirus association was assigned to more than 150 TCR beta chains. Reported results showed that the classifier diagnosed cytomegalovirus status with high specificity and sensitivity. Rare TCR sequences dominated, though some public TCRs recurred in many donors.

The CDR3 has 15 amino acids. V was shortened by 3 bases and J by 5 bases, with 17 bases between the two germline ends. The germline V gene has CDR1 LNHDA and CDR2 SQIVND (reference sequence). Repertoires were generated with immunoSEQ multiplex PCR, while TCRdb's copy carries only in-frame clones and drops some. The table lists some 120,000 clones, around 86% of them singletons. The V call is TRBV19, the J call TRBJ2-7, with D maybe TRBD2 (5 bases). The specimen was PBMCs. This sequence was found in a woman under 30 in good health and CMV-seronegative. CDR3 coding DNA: TGTGCCAGTAGTATGATCCTAGCATCTCTCCACGAGCAGTACTTC. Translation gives CASSMILASLHEQYF.